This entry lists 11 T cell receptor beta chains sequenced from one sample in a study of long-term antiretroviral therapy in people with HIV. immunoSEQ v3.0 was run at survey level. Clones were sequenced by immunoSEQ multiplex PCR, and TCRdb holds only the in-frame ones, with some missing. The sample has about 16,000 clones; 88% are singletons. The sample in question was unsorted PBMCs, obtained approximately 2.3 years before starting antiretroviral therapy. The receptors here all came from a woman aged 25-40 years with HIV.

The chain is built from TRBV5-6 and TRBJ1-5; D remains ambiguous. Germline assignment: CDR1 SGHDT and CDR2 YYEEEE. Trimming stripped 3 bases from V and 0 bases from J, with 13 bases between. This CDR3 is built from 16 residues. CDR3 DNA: TGTGCCAGCAGCTCTTCCCCCGGGTATAGCAATCAGCCCCAGCATTTT. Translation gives CASSSSPGYSNQPQHF.

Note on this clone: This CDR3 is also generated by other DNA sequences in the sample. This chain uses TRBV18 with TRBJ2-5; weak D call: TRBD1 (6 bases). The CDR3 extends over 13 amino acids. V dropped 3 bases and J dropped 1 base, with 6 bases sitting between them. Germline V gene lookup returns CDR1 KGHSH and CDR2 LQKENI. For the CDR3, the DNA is TGTGCCAGCTCACCCAGGGGCCAAGAGACCCAGTACTTC. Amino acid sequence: CASSPRGQETQYF. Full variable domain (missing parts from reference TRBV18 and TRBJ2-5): NAGVMQNPRHLVRRRGQEARLRCSPMKGHSHVYWYRQLPEEGLKFMVYLQKENIIDESGMPKERFSAEFPKEGPSILRIQQVVRGDSAAYFCASSPRGQETQYFGPGTRLLVL.

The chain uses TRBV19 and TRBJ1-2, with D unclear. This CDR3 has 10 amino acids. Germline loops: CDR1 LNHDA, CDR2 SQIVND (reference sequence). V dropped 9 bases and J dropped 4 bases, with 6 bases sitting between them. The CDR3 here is CASGVYGYTF. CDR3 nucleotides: TGTGCCAGCGGGGTCTATGGCTACACCTTC.

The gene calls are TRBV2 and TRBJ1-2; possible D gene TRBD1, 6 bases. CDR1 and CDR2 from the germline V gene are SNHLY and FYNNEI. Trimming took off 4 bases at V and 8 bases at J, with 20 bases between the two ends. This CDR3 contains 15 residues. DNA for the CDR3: TGTGCCAGCAGTGCTGTACAGGGCCACCTGGGGGGCTACACCTTC. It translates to CASSAVQGHLGGYTF.

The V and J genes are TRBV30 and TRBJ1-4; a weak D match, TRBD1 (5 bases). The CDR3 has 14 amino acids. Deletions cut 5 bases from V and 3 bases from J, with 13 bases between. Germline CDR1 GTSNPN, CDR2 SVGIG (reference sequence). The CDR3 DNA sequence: TGTGCCTGGGCCGCAGGGTTGTCTAATGAAAAACTGTTTTTT. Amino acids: CAWAAGLSNEKLFF.

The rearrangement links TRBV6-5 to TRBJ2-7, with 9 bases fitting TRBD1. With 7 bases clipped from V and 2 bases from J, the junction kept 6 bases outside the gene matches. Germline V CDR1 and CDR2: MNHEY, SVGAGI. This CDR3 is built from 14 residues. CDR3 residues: CASKKQGAAYEQYF. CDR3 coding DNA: TGTGCCAGCAAAAAACAGGGGGCAGCCTACGAGCAGTACTTC.

CDR3 sequence: CASSLSTGRETQYF. The CDR3 DNA reads TGTGCCAGTAGTCTCTCTACGGGGAGGGAGACCCAGTACTTC. The genes are TRBV19 and TRBJ2-5; a possible D gene is TRBD2 (6 bases). The germline V gene has CDR1 LNHDA and CDR2 SQIVND (reference sequence). Trimming took 5 bases from V and 5 from J, leaving 15 bases between them. CDR3 length: 14 residues.

The CDR3 DNA sequence: TGTGCCAGCGGGGGGACTCTAACCCACCTCTATGGCTACACCTTC. This encodes CASGGTLTHLYGYTF. V gene TRBV2 combines with J gene TRBJ1-2; a possible D gene is TRBD1 (5 bases). Trimming removed 8 bases at V and 4 bases at J, with 20 bases between. The CDR3 extends over 15 amino acids. The germline CDR1 and CDR2 sequences are SNHLY and FYNNEI.

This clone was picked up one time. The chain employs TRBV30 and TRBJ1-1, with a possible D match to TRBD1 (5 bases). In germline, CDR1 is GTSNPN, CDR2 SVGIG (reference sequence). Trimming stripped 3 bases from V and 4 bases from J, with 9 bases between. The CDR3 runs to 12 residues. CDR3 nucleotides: TGTGCCTGGAGCCGGGGGGGCACTGAAGCTTTCTTT. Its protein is CAWSRGGTEAFF.

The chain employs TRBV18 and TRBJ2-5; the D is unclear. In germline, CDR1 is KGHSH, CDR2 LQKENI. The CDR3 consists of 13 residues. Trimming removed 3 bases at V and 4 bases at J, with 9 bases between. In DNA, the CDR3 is TGTGCCAGCTCACCTCATCCGGGAGAGACCCAGTACTTC. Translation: CASSPHPGETQYF.

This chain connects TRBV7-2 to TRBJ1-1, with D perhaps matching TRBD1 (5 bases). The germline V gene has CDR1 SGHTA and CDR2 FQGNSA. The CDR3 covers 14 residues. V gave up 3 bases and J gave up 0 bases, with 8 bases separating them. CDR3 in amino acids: CASSLTVMNTEAFF. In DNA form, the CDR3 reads TGTGCCAGCAGCTTGACAGTAATGAACACTGAAGCTTTCTTT.